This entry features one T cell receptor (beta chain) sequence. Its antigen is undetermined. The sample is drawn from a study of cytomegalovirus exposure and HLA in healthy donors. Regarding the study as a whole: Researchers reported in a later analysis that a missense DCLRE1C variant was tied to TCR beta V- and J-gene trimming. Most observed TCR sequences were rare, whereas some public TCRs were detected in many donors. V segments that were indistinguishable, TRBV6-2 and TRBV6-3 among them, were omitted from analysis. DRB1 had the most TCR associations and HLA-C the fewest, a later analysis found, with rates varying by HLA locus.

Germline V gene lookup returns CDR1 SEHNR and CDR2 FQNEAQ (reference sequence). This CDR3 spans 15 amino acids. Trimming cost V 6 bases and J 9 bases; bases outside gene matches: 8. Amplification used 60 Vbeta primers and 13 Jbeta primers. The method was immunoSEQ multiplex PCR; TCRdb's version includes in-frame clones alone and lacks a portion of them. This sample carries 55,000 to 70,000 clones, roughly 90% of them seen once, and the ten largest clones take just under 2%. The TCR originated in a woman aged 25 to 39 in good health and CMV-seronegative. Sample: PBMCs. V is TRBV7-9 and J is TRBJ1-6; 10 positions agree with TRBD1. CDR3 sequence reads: CASSLRTGGVSPLHF. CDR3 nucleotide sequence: TGTGCCAGCAGTCTCCGGACAGGGGGTGTTTCACCCCTCCACTTT.